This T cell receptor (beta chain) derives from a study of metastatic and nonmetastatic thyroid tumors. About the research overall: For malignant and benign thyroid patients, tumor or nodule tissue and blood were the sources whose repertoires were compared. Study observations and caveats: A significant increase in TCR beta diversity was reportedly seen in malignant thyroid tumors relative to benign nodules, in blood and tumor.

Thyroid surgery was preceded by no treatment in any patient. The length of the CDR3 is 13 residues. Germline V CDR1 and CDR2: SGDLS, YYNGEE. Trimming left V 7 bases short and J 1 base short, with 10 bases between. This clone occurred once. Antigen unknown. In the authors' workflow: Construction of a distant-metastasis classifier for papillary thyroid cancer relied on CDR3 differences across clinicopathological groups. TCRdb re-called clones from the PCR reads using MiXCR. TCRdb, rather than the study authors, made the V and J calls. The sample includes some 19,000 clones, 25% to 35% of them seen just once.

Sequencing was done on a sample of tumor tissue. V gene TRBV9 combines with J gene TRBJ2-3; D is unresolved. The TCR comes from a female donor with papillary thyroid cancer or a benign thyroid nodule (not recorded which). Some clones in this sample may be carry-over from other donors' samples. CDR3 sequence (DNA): TGTGCCAGCGAGGCGCTGCGCACAGATACGCAGTATTTT. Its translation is CASEALRTDTQYF.